A selection of T cell receptor beta chains follows, all from one sample in a study of early T cells in non-severe SARS-CoV-2 infection. Via MiXCR, TCRdb re-called the 5' RACE reads, giving one row per CDR3 protein. The repertoire includes roughly 61,000 distinct CDR3 sequences, about 12% of them detected once, and almost 9.5% sits in the top ten. The input for sequencing was whole blood, taken at baseline. The receptors derive from an adult who was a healthcare worker with PCR-confirmed SARS-CoV-2 infection or an uninfected control (not recorded which). The CDR3 runs from the conserved cysteine through the conserved F or W. The D gene is left open where the match is weak. Some rows have no size entry. The others give once, few or many, or a class for an expanded clone.

TGTGCCAGCAGCCAAACGAGAGTCAGGACTAGCGGTTACAATGAGCAGTTCTTC	CASSQTRVRTSGYNEQFF	many	TRBD2	TRBJ2-1	TRBV7-2
TGTGCCAGCAGCCAAGATTGGGGGACGAATTCACCCCTCCACTTT	CASSQDWGTNSPLHF	-	-	TRBJ1-6	TRBV14
TGTGCCACCAGTGATGCCCCTAGCGGGAGGGGGGGCTCCTACGAGCAGTACTTC	CATSDAPSGRGGSYEQYF	-	TRBD2	TRBJ2-7	TRBV24-1
TGTGCCAGCAGCTTAGTGGGACCCGGGACAGCGAGCTATGGCTACACCTTC	CASSLVGPGTASYGYTF	many	TRBD1	TRBJ1-2	TRBV7-2
TGTGCCAGCAGCAAATCTCTGAGGATGACAGACACTGAAGCTTTCTTT	CASSKSLRMTDTEAFF	few	-	TRBJ1-1	TRBV21-1
TGTGCCAGCAGCCCACAAGAACAGGCCGCCAAAAACATTCAGTACTTC	CASSPQEQAAKNIQYF	-	-	TRBJ2-4	TRBV7-9
TGTGCCAGTAGTCCTCGACTAGCGGGAGGCGCAGATACGCAGTATTTT	CASSPRLAGGADTQYF	few	TRBD2	TRBJ2-3	TRBV19
TGTGCCAGCAGCTGGACAAACCAAGAGACCCAGTACTTC	CASSWTNQETQYF	few	-	TRBJ2-5	TRBV11-2
TGTGCCAGCAGTTTATCGATGGGGACAGGATTTAACTACGAGCAGTACTTC	CASSLSMGTGFNYEQYF	-	TRBD1	TRBJ2-7	TRBV27
TGTGCCAGCAGCCTTTACGACGGCGAGCAGTACTTC	CASSLYDGEQYF	many	-	TRBJ2-7	TRBV11-2
TGTGCCAGCAGCTCGGAACCGACTAGCGGCAATGAGCAGTTCTTC	CASSSEPTSGNEQFF	-	TRBD2	TRBJ2-1	TRBV11-2
TGCGCCAGCAGCCCGGCCGTGACGACTAACTATGGCTACACCTTC	CASSPAVTTNYGYTF	-	-	TRBJ1-2	TRBV5-1
TGTGCCAGCAGCTTGGACACCCTCTCTGGGGCCAACGTCCTGACTTTC	CASSLDTLSGANVLTF	many	-	TRBJ2-6	TRBV7-3
TGTGCCAGCAGCTTACAGGACACCGGGGAGCTGTTTTTT	CASSLQDTGELFF	few	-	TRBJ2-2	TRBV11-3
TGTGCCAGCAGGAAATTTGATGAGCAGTTCTTC	CASRKFDEQFF	-	-	TRBJ2-1	TRBV11-2
TGTGCCAGCGTTGCTACGAACACTGAAGCTTTCTTT	CASVATNTEAFF	-	-	TRBJ1-1	TRBV28
TGTGCCAGCAGCCAACACGGGGAGACCCAGTACTTC	CASSQHGETQYF	few	-	TRBJ2-5	TRBV3-1
TGTGCCTGGAGTGTACTAGGGCTAGCGAGTAGGGAGACCCAGTACTTC	CAWSVLGLASRETQYF	many	-	TRBJ2-5	TRBV30
TGTGCCAGCAGCCTAGACCGGCGTATGTTTTTT	CASSLDRRMFF	few	-	TRBJ1-4	TRBV11-2
TGTGCCAGCACTCCCCGGACAGGGCGGACCGGGGAGCTGTTTTTT	CASTPRTGRTGELFF	-	TRBD1	TRBJ2-2	TRBV12-3/TRBV12-4
TGTGCCAGTAGTATTCGGGGGCTCAGCTACAATGAGCAGTTCTTC	CASSIRGLSYNEQFF	few	-	TRBJ2-1	TRBV19
TGTGCCACCGGAGATGCCGGGGAGCTGTTTTTT	CATGDAGELFF	few	-	TRBJ2-2	TRBV19
TGCAGCGTTTTGATTAGTTACGAGCAGTACTTC	CSVLISYEQYF	-	-	TRBJ2-7	TRBV29-1
TGTGCCTGGAGTGTTTCCAGGGGGAACACCGGGGAGCTGTTTTTT	CAWSVSRGNTGELFF	few	-	TRBJ2-2	TRBV30
TGTGCCAGCAGCTCCTCTAGCGGGGGGGCCTTTGAGCAGTTCTTC	CASSSSSGGAFEQFF	few	TRBD2	TRBJ2-1	TRBV7-2
TGTGCCAGCCGATTCGGCGGGGGGTTCAATCAGCCCCAGCATTTT	CASRFGGGFNQPQHF	few	-	TRBJ1-5	TRBV27
TGTGCCAGCAGCTTGGGACGGCTTAACTATGGCTACACCTTC	CASSLGRLNYGYTF	-	-	TRBJ1-2	TRBV7-9
TGTGCCAGCAGTAAAGGATGGACAGGGGGAAACATTCAGTACTTC	CASSKGWTGGNIQYF	-	TRBD1	TRBJ2-4	TRBV6-1
TGTGCCAGCGAACCCCTTGAGGGTACGCAGTATTTT	CASEPLEGTQYF	-	-	TRBJ2-3	TRBV27
TGTGCCAGCAGTTCTGACCCGGGCGAGCAGTACTTC	CASSSDPGEQYF	-	-	TRBJ2-7	TRBV6-6
TGTGCCAGCAGCTTAGTCTCTAGCGGGTCACGGTTAAACACCGGGGAGCTGTTTTTT	CASSLVSSGSRLNTGELFF	many	TRBD2	TRBJ2-2	TRBV7-2
TGTGCCAGCAGTTATATCCAGGGGACCACCGGGGAGCTGTTTTTT	CASSYIQGTTGELFF	-	-	TRBJ2-2	TRBV6-2/TRBV6-3
TGTGCCAGCAGCGCGGACGGGGGTGAAAAACTGTTTTTT	CASSADGGEKLFF	many	-	TRBJ1-4	TRBV9
TGCAGCGCCCAGGGGGCCTACGAGCAGTACTTC	CSAQGAYEQYF	many	TRBD1	TRBJ2-7	TRBV29-1
TGTGCCAGCAGTTCACTACAGGGCACAGATACGCAGTATTTT	CASSSLQGTDTQYF	-	-	TRBJ2-3	TRBV27
TGTGCCAGCACCCGAGGGGGACAGGGGAGCTCCTACAATGAGCAGTTCTTC	CASTRGGQGSSYNEQFF	many	TRBD1	TRBJ2-1	TRBV25-1
TGTGCCAGCAGCCCTGACAAAGTGAGAGAGACCCAGTACTTC	CASSPDKVRETQYF	-	-	TRBJ2-5	TRBV28
TGTGCCAGCAGCTTAGCGACTAGCGGGAGCCCAGGGGAGACCCAGTACTTC	CASSLATSGSPGETQYF	few	TRBD2	TRBJ2-5	TRBV7-6
TGTGCCTGGAGTTCAGTCTCTGAGCAGTTCTTC	CAWSSVSEQFF	-	-	TRBJ2-1	TRBV30
TGTGCCAGCAGTCGGGCCGTACAAGAGACCCAGTACTTC	CASSRAVQETQYF	many	-	TRBJ2-5	TRBV11-3
TGTGCTAGCAGCTTGGTAGCGTCGAGCTCCTACGAGCAGTACTTC	CASSLVASSSYEQYF	few	-	TRBJ2-7	TRBV5-4
TGTGCCAGCAGTCAAGGCAACAATGAGCAGTTCTTC	CASSQGNNEQFF	-	-	TRBJ2-1	TRBV3-1
TGTGCCAGCAGCGGAACTAGCGGTACAGCCCATGAGCAGTTCTTC	CASSGTSGTAHEQFF	-	TRBD2	TRBJ2-1	TRBV5-4
TGTGCCAGCAGCTTTTCCGGGGGACACGAGCAGTACTTC	CASSFSGGHEQYF	-	-	TRBJ2-7	TRBV5-6
TGCGCCAGCAGGGAGGAGGACAATTCACCCCTCCACTTT	CASREEDNSPLHF	-	-	TRBJ1-6	TRBV5-1